This TCR beta chain was profiled in a study of early T cells in non-severe SARS-CoV-2 infection. Turning to the study itself: Unsorted whole blood bulk RNA was sequenced, with unpaired chains. The study's findings and limits: Using VDJdb, the matching emphasized anti-spike CD8 responses while missing private and CD4 specificities.

This clonotype was detected many times. Its antigen is as yet unknown. There are 12 residues in the CDR3. V was trimmed by 5 bases and J by 13 bases, leaving 15 bases between them. Germline-derived CDR1 and CDR2 are LGHNT and FRNRAP. The TCR library protocol was used to attach unique molecular identifiers. These identifiers were attached to individual cDNA molecules. TCRdb processed the 5' RACE reads anew with MiXCR; each CDR3 protein has one entry. The repertoire consists of 40,000 to 60,000 distinct CDR3 sequences, with 6.2% occurring once and the leading ten covering under 8%. This rearrangement joins TRBV12-5 to TRBJ2-1, with TRBD1 as a possible D gene (5 bases). Sequencing was performed on whole blood, taken at baseline. The sequence was collected from an adult who was a healthcare worker with PCR-confirmed SARS-CoV-2 infection or an uninfected control (not recorded which). CDR3 in amino acids: CASGLRASQQFF. CDR3 DNA sequence: TGTGCTAGTGGTCTCAGGGCTAGTCAACAGTTCTTC.